This paragraph covers one T cell receptor (beta chain) sequence. Its antigen is not known. This sample stems from a study of memory CD4+ T cells and cytomegalovirus serostatus. Overall study findings and caveats: Suggested: most of the CMV-linked TCR signature lies in CD4+ memory cells. Repertoires predicted CMV serostatus with median bootstrapped AUC of approximately 0.95. About two fifths of the roughly 160 known CMV-associated TCRbeta sequences appeared in CD4+ memory.

In the original workflow: After removing out-of-frame reads, 2,204,828 distinct TCRbeta sequences remained. Clones were sequenced by immunoSEQ multiplex PCR, and TCRdb holds only the in-frame ones, with some missing. V and J calls and clone size are copied from that table; D and trimming were computed from the DNA. The sample includes about 75,000 clones, roughly 80% seen only once; the top ten take around 2.6%. The CDR3 is 13 amino acids. Between the trimmed V and J ends, which lost 4 bases and 6 bases, there was a span of 10 bases. Germline assignment: CDR1 SNHLY and CDR2 FYNNEI. Single viable CD3+CD4+CD8-CD45RO+ cells were sorted as the memory CD4+ T cells.

The specimen was memory CD4+ T cells from blood. This clonotype was obtained from an adult in good health and CMV-seropositive. The rearrangement joins TRBV2 to TRBJ2-1; D is possibly TRBD1 (6 bases). As DNA, the CDR3 is TGTGCCAGCAGTGCGTACAGGGCCAATGAGCAGTTCTTC. It specifies CASSAYRANEQFF.